The clone carrying this T cell receptor (beta chain) showed up many times. These data are taken from a study of spatial heterogeneity in lung cancer. Indicated time point: sample taken at primary tumor resection. Donation came from 70 or so patients with untreated early-stage non-small cell lung cancer. Single TCR cDNA molecules each had their own unique molecular identifier. MiXCR, run by TCRdb on the 5' RACE reads, gives a single entry per CDR3 protein. Of about 40,000 distinct CDR3 sequences listed, approximately 5.5% are singletons. CDR3 length: 18 amino acids. The source of this sequence is a female donor with early-stage non-small cell lung cancer. Source: PBMCs, taken at surgery. This chain uses TRBV21-1 with TRBJ1-1; whether TRBD1, the table's D call, matches the DNA was not checked. TRBV21-1 is designated a pseudogene. CDR3 nucleotide sequence: TGTGCCAGCAGCAACCCGGGGACAGGGCCAGACTCCGGCACTGAAGCTTTCTTT. It is translated as CASSNPGTGPDSGTEAFF.